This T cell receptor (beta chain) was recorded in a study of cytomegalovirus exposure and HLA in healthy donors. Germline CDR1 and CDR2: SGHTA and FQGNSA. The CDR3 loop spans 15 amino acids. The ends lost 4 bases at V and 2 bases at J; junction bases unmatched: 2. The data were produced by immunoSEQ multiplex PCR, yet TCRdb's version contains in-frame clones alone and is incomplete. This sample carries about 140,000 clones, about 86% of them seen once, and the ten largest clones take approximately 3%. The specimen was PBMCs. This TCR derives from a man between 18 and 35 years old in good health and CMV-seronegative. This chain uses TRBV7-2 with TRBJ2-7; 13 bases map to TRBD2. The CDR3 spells CASSSTSGGAYEQYF. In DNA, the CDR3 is TGTGCCAGCAGCTCCACTAGCGGGGGGGCCTACGAGCAGTACTTC.